The TCR beta chain under discussion was sequenced for a study of blood T cells in healthy people across ages. General observations from the study: Diversity figures derived from one million T cells were judged to underestimate the true value.

Of note for this clonotype: As yet, its antigen is unknown.

The second PCR ran about 6 to 11 cycles with a sample-barcoded 5' primer and J-beta primers. TCRdb itself ran the 5' RACE reads through MiXCR, one entry per CDR3 protein. The repertoire has around 670,000 distinct CDR3 sequences, about 28% of them found once; the top ten carry around 16%. The CDR3 is made up of 17 amino acids. The junction had 7 bases not matched to a gene; V was cut back by 0 bases and J by 2 bases. Looked up from germline, CDR1 is SGHDN and CDR2 is FVKESK. The chain combines TRBV14 with TRBJ2-3, with TRBD2 matching 8 bases. The sequencing input was blood. This clonotype originated in a woman over 75 in good health. This CDR3 is CASSQEPSGGYTDTQYF. The CDR3 coding sequence is TGTGCCAGCAGCCAAGAGCCAAGCGGGGGTTACACAGATACGCAGTATTTT.